These 4 T cell receptor beta chains were sequenced from one sample in a study of T cell repertoires in cytomegalovirus infection. Each CDR3 protein is one row after TCRdb ran MiXCR on the reads. The repertoire holds some 800,000 distinct CDR3 sequences, with under 35% as singletons. Their recognized antigens are unknown. The sequenced sample was cultured CD8+ T cells from PBMCs, obtained from culture after CMV antigen stimulation. The origin of the receptors is a human donor in good health (CMV status not recorded). Some clones in this sample may be carry-over from other donors' samples.

At least ten counts were recorded for this clonotype. The CDR3 sequence is CAISESGQEWVTGELFF. Written as DNA, the CDR3 is TGTGCCATCAGTGAGTCGGGACAGGAATGGGTCACCGGGGAGCTGTTTTTT. This sequence joins TRBV10-3 and TRBJ2-2; TRBD1 agrees at 8 bases. Germline CDR1 is ENHRY and CDR2 is SYGVKD. V trimming: 0 bases; J trimming: 4 bases; junction bases outside the gene matches: 7. The CDR3 totals 17 residues.

This clonotype has only a few counts. This sequence joins TRBV6-2 or TRBV6-3 and TRBJ2-5, with D possibly being TRBD1 (6 bases). The CDR3 length is 15 residues. Germline V gene sequence: CDR1 MNHEY, CDR2 SVGEGT. The V end was cut by 8 bases, the J end by 2 bases, with 18 bases between. In nucleotides, the CDR3 is TGTGCCAGCGACCCGTCCGGGACACCTCAAGAGACCCAGTACTTC. This encodes CASDPSGTPQETQYF.

The rearrangement links TRBV9 to TRBJ2-1; D uncertain. The CDR3 spans 15 residues. Germline CDR1 is SGDLS and CDR2 is YYNGEE. V lost 2 bases and J lost 0, with 9 bases in between. The CDR3 DNA sequence: TGTGCCAGCAGCGTGGGGATGGCCTCCTACAATGAGCAGTTCTTC. Residues: CASSVGMASYNEQFF.

This clonotype was detected only a few times. The genes are TRBV6-1 and TRBJ1-5; D remains unclear. Germline CDR1 and CDR2: MNHNS and SASEGT. The V end was cut by 6 bases, the J end by 8 bases, with 17 bases between. The CDR3 extends over 14 amino acids. The CDR3 loop reads CASSWTAANEPQHF. In DNA form, the CDR3 reads TGTGCCAGCAGCTGGACGGCCGCGAACGAGCCCCAGCATTTT.